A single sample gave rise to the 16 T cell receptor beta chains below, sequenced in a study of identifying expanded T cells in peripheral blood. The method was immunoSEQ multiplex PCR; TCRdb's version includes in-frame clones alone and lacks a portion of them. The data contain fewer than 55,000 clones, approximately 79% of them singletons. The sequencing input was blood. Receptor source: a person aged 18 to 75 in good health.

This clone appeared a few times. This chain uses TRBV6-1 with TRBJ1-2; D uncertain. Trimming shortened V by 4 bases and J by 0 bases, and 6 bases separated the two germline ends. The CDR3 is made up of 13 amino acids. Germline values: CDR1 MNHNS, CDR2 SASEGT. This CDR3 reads CASSVNSNYGYTF. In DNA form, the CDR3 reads TGTGCCAGCAGTGTAAACTCTAACTATGGCTACACCTTC.

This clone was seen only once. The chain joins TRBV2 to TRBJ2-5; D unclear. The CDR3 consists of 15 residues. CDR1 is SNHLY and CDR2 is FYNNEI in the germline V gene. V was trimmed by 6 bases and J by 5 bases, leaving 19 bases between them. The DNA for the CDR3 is TGTGCCAGCAGGAAGGCCGTGGGCGCACAGGAGACCCAGTACTTC. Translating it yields CASRKAVGAQETQYF.

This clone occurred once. In DNA form, the CDR3 reads TGTGCCAGCAGCTTAACGTCTAGCGGGGATAAGGAGCAGTTCTTC. Translating it yields CASSLTSSGDKEQFF. The chain joins TRBV7-3 to TRBJ2-1, with 9 bases aligning to TRBD2. In germline, CDR1 is SGHTA, CDR2 FQGTGA. V gave up 0 bases and J gave up 10 bases; unmatched junction bases: 7. This CDR3 comprises 15 residues.

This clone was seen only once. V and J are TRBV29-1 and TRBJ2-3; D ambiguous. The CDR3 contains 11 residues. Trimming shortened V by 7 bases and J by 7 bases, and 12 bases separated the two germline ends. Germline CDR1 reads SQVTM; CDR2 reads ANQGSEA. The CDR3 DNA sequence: TGCAGCGACATCCTGGGGAATACGCAGTATTTT. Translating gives CSDILGNTQYF.

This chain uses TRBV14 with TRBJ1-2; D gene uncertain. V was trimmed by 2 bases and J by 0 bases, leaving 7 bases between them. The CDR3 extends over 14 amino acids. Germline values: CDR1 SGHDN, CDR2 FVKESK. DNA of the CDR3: TGTGCCAGCAGCCAATATAGGTCTAACTATGGCTACACCTTC. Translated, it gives CASSQYRSNYGYTF.

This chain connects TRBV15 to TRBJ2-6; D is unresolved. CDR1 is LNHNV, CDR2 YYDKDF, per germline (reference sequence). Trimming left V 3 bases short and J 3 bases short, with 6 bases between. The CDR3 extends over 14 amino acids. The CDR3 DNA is TGTGCCACCAGCAGGGACGTTGGGGCCAACGTCCTGACTTTC. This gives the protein CATSRDVGANVLTF.

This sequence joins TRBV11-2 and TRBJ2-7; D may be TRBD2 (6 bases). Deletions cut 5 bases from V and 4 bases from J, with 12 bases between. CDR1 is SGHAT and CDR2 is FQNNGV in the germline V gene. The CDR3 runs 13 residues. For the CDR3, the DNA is TGTGCCAGCAGCCAAGGGACTCCTTACGAGCAGTACTTC. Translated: CASSQGTPYEQYF.

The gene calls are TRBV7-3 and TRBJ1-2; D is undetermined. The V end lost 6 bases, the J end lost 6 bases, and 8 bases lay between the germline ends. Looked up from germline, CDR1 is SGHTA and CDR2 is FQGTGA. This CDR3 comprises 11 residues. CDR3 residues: CASRPVHGYTF. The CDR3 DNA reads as TGTGCCAGCAGGCCGGTACATGGCTACACCTTC.

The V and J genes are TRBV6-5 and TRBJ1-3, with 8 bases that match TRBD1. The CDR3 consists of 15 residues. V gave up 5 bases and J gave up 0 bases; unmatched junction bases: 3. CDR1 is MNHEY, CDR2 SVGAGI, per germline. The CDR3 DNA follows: TGTGCCAGCAGTACAGGGGGTTACTCTGGAAACACCATATATTTT. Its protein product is CASSTGGYSGNTIYF.

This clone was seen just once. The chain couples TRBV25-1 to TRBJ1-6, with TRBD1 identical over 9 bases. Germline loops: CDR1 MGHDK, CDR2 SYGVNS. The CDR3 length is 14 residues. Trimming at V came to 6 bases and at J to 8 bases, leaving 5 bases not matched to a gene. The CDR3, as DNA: TGTGCCAGCAGCTGGGACAGGGTTGATTCACCCCTCCACTTT. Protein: CASSWDRVDSPLHF.

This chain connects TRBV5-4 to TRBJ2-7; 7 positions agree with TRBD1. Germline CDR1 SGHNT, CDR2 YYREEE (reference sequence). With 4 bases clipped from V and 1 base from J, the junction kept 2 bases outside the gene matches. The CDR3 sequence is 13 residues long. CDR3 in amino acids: CASSLQGSYEQYV. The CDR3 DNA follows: TGTGCCAGCAGCCTACAGGGGTCCTACGAGCAGTACGTC.

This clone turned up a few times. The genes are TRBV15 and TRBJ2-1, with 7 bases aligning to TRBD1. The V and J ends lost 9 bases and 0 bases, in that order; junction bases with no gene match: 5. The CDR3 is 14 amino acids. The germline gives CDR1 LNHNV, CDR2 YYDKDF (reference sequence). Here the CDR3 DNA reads TGTGCCACGAAAGGGGGCAGCTCCTACAATGAGCAGTTCTTC. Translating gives CATKGGSSYNEQFF.

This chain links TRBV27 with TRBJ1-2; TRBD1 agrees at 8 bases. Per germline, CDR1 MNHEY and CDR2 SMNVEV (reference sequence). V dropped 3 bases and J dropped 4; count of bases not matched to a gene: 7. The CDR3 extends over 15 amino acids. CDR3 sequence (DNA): TGTGCCAGCAGTTTCGCCAGGGGGCGCGGCTATGGCTACACCTTC. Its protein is CASSFARGRGYGYTF.

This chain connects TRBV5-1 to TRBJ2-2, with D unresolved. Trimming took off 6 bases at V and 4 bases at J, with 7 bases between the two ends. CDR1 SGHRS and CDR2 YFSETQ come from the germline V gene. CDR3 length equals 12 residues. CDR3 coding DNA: TGCGCCAGCAAGCAGGCCACCGGGGAGCTGTTTTTT. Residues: CASKQATGELFF.

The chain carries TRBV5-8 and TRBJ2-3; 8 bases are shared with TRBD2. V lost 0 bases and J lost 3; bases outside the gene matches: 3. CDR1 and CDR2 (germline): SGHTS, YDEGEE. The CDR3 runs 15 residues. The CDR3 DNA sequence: TGTGCCAGCAGCTTGGGAGCGGGAGTTACAGATACGCAGTATTTT. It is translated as CASSLGAGVTDTQYF.

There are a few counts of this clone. CDR3 sequence (DNA): TGTGCCAGCAGCCCCGGCTACGAGCAGTACTTC. Encoded protein: CASSPGYEQYF. V gene TRBV7-9 combines with J gene TRBJ2-7; D unclear. The CDR3 is 11 amino acids. Germline V gene sequence: CDR1 SEHNR, CDR2 FQNEAQ (reference sequence). With 5 bases removed from V and 3 bases from J, the gap between germline ends came to 5 bases.